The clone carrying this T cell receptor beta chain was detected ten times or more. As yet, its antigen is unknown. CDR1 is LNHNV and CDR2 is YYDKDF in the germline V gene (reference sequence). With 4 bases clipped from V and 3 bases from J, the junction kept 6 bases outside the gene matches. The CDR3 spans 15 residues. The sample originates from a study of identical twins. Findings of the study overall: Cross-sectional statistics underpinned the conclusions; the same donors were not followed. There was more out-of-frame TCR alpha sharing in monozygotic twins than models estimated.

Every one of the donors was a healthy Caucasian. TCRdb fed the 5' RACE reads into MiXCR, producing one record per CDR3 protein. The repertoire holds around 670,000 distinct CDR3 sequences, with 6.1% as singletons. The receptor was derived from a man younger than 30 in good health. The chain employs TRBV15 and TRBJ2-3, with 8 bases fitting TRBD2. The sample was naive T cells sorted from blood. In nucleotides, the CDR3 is TGTGCCACCAGCAATATAGCGGGAAGGACAGATACGCAGTATTTT. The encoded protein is CATSNIAGRTDTQYF.